This record looks at one T cell receptor beta chain sequence and its context. Antigen unknown. The TCR beta sequencing libraries came from UMI-labeled 5' RACE. TCRdb reprocessed the 5' RACE reads and keeps a single row for each CDR3 protein, giving no DNA. Its clone listing holds about 12,000 distinct CDR3 sequences. This sample was taken from a study of human CD8 memory T cell subsets. Broader study findings: Between stem-like memory and precursor exhausted T cell repertoires, overlap was minimal.

Looked up from germline, CDR1 is SGHRS and CDR2 is YFSETQ. The CDR3 has 13 amino acids. This chain joins TRBV5-1 and TRBJ2-7; the D gene TCRdb calls, TRBD1, cannot be checked with no DNA. The sequencing input was CD8+ T cells from PBMCs. The clonotype was recovered from a human donor in good health. CDR3: CASKLDSTYEQYF.